The 12 T cell receptor beta chains presented below share a single source sample, sequenced in a study of blood T cell repertoires in COVID-19. Sequenced by immunoSEQ multiplex PCR; TCRdb stores in-frame clones only, minus some. The sample carries about 290,000 clones, under 90% recorded once. The sequenced material came from PBMCs or T cells enriched from blood (not recorded which). These receptors all stem from a woman in her thirties or forties who had recovered from COVID-19.

This chain links TRBV4-1 with TRBJ2-1, with 9 bases lining up with TRBD1. The CDR3 runs to 15 residues. CDR1 MGHRA and CDR2 YSYEKL come from the germline V gene. J was trimmed by 8 bases and V by 0 bases; bases with no gene match: 5. The DNA of the CDR3 is TGCGCCAGCAGCCAAGATTTTTGGACAGGGGATGAGCAGTTCTTC. This encodes CASSQDFWTGDEQFF.

This clone was found once. The chain links TRBV4-3 to TRBJ2-7; TRBD2 agrees at 7 bases. Unmatched junction bases numbered 6, after V lost 1 base and J lost 0 bases. CDR3 size: 16 residues. CDR1 is LGHNA and CDR2 is YSLEER in the germline V gene. CDR3 sequence: CASSQGPSGSSYEQYF. In DNA, the CDR3 is TGCGCCAGCAGCCAAGGGCCTAGCGGCAGCTCCTACGAGCAGTACTTC.

This chain uses TRBV27 with TRBJ2-3; weak D call: TRBD1 (5 bases). Trimming left V 5 bases short and J 5 bases short, with 8 bases between. This CDR3 comprises 12 residues. Germline CDR1 is MNHEY and CDR2 is SMNVEV (reference sequence). The CDR3 nucleotides read TGTGCCAGCAGTCCTACAGGAGATACGCAGTATTTT. It yields the protein CASSPTGDTQYF.

This clone was counted once. V usage is TRBV9 and J usage is TRBJ1-2, with D possibly TRBD1 on 5 matching bases. This CDR3 has 15 amino acids. The germline V gene encodes CDR1 SGDLS and CDR2 YYNGEE. Trimming cost V 0 bases and J 1 base, with 10 bases left between them. Here the CDR3 DNA reads TGTGCCAGCAGCGTAGGACCGGGGGATAACTATGGCTACACCTTC. Amino acid sequence: CASSVGPGDNYGYTF.

The V call is TRBV5-5, the J call TRBJ2-7; maybe TRBD2 (6 bases). The V end lost 2 bases, the J end lost 0 bases, and 6 bases lay between the germline ends. The germline gives CDR1 SGHKS, CDR2 YYEKEE (reference sequence). The CDR3 is 13 residues long. The CDR3 reads CASSFGGSYEQYF. Here the CDR3 DNA reads TGTGCCAGCAGCTTCGGGGGCTCCTACGAGCAGTACTTC.

The rearrangement uses TRBV7-9 and TRBJ1-1; no clear D. CDR3 length equals 14 residues. Germline V gene sequence: CDR1 SEHNR, CDR2 FQNEAQ (reference sequence). The V end lost 1 base, the J end lost 1 base, and 7 bases lay between the germline ends. Written as DNA, the CDR3 is TGTGCCAGCAGCTTAGAACAGTCGAACACTGAAGCTTTCTTT. Translated, it gives CASSLEQSNTEAFF.

This clone has just one count. The chain combines TRBV24-1 with TRBJ2-2; TRBD1 might be the D (6 bases). CDR1 is KGHDR and CDR2 is SFDVKD in the germline V gene. Trimming cost V 6 bases and J 1 base, with 11 bases left between them. The CDR3 length is 15 residues. The CDR3 protein is CATSTGPVNTGELFF. DNA for the CDR3: TGTGCCACCAGTACAGGGCCCGTGAACACCGGGGAGCTGTTTTTT.

This clone was counted ten times or more. J is TRBJ1-3 and V is TRBV7-3, with D perhaps TRBD1 (6 bases). V lost 0 bases, J lost 1 base, and 10 bases lay in between. The CDR3 totals 16 residues. CDR1 SGHTA and CDR2 FQGTGA come from the germline V gene. DNA for the CDR3: TGTGCCAGCAGCTTAACAGCGACAGGATCTGGAAACACCATATATTTT. Amino acids: CASSLTATGSGNTIYF.

The rearrangement joins TRBV18 to TRBJ2-2, with D perhaps matching TRBD1 (6 bases). The ends were cut back, 3 bases at V and 7 bases at J, with 15 bases in the middle. Per the germline V gene, CDR1 is KGHSH and CDR2 is LQKENI. The CDR3 length is 15 residues. The CDR3 reads CASSPIRQEHGELFF. The CDR3 DNA reads TGTGCCAGCTCACCCATTAGACAGGAGCACGGGGAGCTGTTTTTT.

V is TRBV23-1 and J is TRBJ1-2; D remains ambiguous. TRBV23-1 is reported as an ORF; its role is uncertain. The CDR3 sequence is 18 residues long. Trimming cost V 2 bases and J 4 bases, with 23 bases left between them. As DNA, the CDR3 is TGCGCCAGCAGTCAACTTAGCGGCGGATGGGAGTATGTCTATGGCTACACCTTC. This gives the protein CASSQLSGGWEYVYGYTF.

The CDR3 coding sequence is TGTGCCAGCAGCTTGGGGCCAGTACCTCAAATCACTGAAGCTTTCTTT. Translated: CASSLGPVPQITEAFF. The V gene is TRBV11-2, the J gene TRBJ1-1; D perhaps matches TRBD1 (5 bases). The V and J ends lost 3 bases and 4 bases respectively, with 18 bases between them. The CDR3 length is 16 residues. Germline V CDR1 and CDR2: SGHAT, FQNNGV.

The chain has TRBV27 and TRBJ1-6; D remains ambiguous. This CDR3 has 13 residues. V lost 4 bases to trimming and J lost 3 bases, with 4 bases between them. Germline CDR1 is MNHEY and CDR2 is SMNVEV (reference sequence). CDR3 amino acids: CASSSGYNSPLHF. The CDR3 DNA follows: TGTGCCAGCAGTTCGGGCTATAATTCACCCCTCCACTTT.